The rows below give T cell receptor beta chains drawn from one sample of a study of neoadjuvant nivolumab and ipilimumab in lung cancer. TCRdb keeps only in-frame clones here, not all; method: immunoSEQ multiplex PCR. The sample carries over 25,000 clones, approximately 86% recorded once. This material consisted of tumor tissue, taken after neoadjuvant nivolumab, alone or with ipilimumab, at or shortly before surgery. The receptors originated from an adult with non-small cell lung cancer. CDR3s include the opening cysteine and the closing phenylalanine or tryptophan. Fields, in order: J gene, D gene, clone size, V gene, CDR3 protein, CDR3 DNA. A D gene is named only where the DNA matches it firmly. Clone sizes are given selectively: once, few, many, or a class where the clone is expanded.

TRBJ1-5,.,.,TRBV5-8,CASSLVDPQPQHF,TGTGCCAGCAGCTTGGTGGACCCTCAGCCCCAGCATTTT
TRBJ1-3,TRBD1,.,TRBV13,CASSLRTGAGNTIYF,TGTGCCAGCAGCTTACGGACAGGGGCAGGAAACACCATATATTTT
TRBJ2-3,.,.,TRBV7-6,CASSLHGTDTQYF,TGTGCCAGCAGCTTACACGGCACAGATACGCAGTATTTT
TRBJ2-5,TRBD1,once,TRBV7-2,CASSATGGAETQYF,TGTGCCAGCAGCGCCACAGGGGGCGCAGAGACCCAGTACTTC
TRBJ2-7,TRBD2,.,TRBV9,CASSRTSGTEQYF,TGTGCCAGCAGCCGGACTAGCGGGACTGAGCAGTACTTC
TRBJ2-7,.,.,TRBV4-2,CASSQELAGSSYEQYF,TGTGCCAGCAGCCAAGAACTTGCAGGTAGTTCCTACGAGCAGTACTTC
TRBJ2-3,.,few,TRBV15,CATSRDGSLSTDTQYF,TGTGCCACCAGCAGAGATGGGTCACTTAGCACAGATACGCAGTATTTT
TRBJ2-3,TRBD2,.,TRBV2,CASSDLAGGLTDTQYF,TGTGCCAGCAGTGATTTAGCGGGGGGCCTCACAGATACGCAGTATTTT
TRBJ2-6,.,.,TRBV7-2,CASRLLTGANVLTF,TGTGCCAGCAGACTTCTGACTGGGGCCAACGTCCTGACTTTC
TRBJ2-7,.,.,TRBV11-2,CASSRAYEQYF,TGTGCCAGCAGTCGAGCCTACGAGCAGTACTTC
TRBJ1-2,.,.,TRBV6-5,CASSPSGANYGYTF,TGTGCCAGCAGCCCCTCGGGGGCGAACTATGGCTACACCTTC
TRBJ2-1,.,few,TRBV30,CAWTPGTYGNNEQFF,TGTGCCTGGACCCCTGGAACCTACGGAAACAATGAGCAGTTCTTC
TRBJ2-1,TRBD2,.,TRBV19,CASSIDRQTSEYNEQFF,TGTGCCAGTAGTATAGATCGTCAGACTAGCGAATACAATGAGCAGTTCTTC
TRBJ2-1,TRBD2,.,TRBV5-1,CASSGGSSYNEQFF,TGCGCCAGCTCCGGGGGGAGCTCCTACAATGAGCAGTTCTTC
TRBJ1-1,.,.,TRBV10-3,CAISDPDSTEAFF,TGTGCCATCAGTGACCCCGACAGCACTGAAGCTTTCTTT
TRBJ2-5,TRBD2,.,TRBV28,CASSLAGVKIVTQYF,TGTGCCAGCAGTTTGGCGGGAGTTAAAATAGTGACCCAGTACTTC
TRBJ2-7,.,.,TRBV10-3,CAISESWRAVGVTEQYF,TGTGCCATCAGTGAGTCGTGGCGGGCGGTGGGGGTAACCGAGCAGTACTTC
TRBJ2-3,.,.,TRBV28,CATLGPAGDTQYF,TGTGCCACCTTAGGGCCGGCGGGAGATACGCAGTATTTT
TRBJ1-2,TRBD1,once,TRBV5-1,CASSFGGTEANYGYTF,TGCGCCAGCAGCTTTGGGGGGACAGAAGCTAACTATGGCTACACCTTC
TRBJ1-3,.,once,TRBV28,CASSFWSHSGNTIYF,TGTGCCAGCAGTTTTTGGTCCCACTCTGGAAACACCATATATTTT
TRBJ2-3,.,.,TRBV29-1,CSGSDTSTDTQYF,TGCAGCGGAAGTGATACTAGCACAGATACGCAGTATTTT
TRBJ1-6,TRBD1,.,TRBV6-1,CASSEGTGVSPLHF,TGTGCCAGCAGTGAAGGGACAGGGGTTTCACCCCTCCACTTT
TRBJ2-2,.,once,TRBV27,CATRTAAQLNTGELFF,TGTGCCACCCGTACCGCAGCCCAATTGAACACCGGGGAGCTGTTTTTT
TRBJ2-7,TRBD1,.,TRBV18,CASSPGQGNLEQYF,TGTGCCAGCTCACCGGGACAGGGTAATCTCGAGCAGTACTTC